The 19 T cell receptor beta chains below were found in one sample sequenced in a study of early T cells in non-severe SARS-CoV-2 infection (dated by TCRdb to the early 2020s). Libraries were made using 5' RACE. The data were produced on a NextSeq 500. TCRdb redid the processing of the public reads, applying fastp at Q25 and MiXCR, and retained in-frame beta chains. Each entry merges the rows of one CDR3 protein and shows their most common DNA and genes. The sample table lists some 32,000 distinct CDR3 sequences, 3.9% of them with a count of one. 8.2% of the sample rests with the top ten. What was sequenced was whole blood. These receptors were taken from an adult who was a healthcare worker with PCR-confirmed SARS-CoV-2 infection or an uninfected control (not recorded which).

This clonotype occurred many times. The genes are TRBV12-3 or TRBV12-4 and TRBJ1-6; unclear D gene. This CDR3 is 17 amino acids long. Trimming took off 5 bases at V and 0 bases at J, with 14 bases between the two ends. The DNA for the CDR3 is TGTGCCAGCAGTCGAGCGCCGGGAGGCTCCTATAATTCACCCCTCCACTTT. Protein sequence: CASSRAPGGSYNSPLHF.

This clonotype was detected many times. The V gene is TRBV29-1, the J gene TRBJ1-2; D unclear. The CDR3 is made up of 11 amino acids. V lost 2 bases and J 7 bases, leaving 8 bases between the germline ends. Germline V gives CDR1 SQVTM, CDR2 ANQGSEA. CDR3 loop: CSVEPEAGYTF. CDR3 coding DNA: TGCAGCGTTGAACCGGAGGCTGGCTACACCTTC.

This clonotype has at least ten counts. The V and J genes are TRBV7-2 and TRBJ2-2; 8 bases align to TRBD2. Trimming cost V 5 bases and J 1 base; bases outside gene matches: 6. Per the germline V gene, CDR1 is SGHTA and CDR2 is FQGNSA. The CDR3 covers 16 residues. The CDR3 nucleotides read TGTGCCAGCAGCACAAGCGGGGGCTGGAACACCGGGGAGCTGTTTTTT. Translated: CASSTSGGWNTGELFF.

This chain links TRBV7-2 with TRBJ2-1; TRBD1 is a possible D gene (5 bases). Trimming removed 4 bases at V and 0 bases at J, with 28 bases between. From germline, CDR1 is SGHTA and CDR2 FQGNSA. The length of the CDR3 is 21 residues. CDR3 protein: CASSYPFLETDSNLSYNEQFF. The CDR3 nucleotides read TGTGCCAGCAGCTACCCCTTCTTAGAGACAGATTCTAATCTCTCCTACAATGAGCAGTTCTTC.

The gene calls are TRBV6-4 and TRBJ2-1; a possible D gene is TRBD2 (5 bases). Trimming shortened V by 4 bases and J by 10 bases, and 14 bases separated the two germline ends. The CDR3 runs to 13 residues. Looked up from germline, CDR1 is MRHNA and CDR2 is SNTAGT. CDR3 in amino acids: CASSGTFPGEQFF. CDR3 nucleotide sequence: TGTGCCAGCAGTGGGACTTTCCCCGGGGAGCAGTTCTTC.

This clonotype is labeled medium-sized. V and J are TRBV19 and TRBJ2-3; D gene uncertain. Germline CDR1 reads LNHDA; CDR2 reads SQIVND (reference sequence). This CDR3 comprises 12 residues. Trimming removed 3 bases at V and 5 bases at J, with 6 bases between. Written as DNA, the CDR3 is TGTGCCAGTAGTATGCTTGGAGATACGCAGTATTTT. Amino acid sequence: CASSMLGDTQYF. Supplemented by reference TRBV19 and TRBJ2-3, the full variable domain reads DGGITQSPKYLFRKEGQNVTLSCEQNLNHDAMYWYRQDPGQGLRLIYYSQIVNDFQKGDIAEGYSVSREKKESFPLTVTSAQKNPTAFYLCASSMLGDTQYFGPGTRLTVL.

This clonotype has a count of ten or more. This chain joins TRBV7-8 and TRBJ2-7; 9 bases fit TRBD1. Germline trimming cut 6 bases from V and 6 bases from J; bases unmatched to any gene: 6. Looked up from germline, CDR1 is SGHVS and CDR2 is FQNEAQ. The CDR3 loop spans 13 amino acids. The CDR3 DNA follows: TGTGCCAGCAGTTCTGGACAGGGGAGCGAGCAGTACTTC. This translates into CASSSGQGSEQYF.

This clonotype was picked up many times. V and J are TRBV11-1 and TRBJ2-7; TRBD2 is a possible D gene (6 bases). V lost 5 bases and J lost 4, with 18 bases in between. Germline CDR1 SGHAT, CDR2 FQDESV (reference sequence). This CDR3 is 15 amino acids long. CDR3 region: CASSLLEGMEYEQYF. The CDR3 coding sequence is TGTGCCAGCAGCCTACTGGAGGGGATGGAATACGAGCAGTACTTC.

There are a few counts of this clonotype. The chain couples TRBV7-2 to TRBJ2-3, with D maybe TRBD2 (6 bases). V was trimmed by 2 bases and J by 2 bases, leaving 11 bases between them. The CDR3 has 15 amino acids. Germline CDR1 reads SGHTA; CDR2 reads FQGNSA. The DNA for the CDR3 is TGTGCCAGCAGCTTATCTAGCGTCAACACAGATACGCAGTATTTT. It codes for CASSLSSVNTDTQYF.

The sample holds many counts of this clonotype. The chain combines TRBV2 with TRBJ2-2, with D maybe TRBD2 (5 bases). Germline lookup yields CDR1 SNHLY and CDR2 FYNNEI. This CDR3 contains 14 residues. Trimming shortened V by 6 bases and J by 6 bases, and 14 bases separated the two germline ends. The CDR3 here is CASRADLASGELFF. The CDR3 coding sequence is TGTGCCAGCAGGGCCGATCTAGCATCCGGGGAGCTGTTTTTT.

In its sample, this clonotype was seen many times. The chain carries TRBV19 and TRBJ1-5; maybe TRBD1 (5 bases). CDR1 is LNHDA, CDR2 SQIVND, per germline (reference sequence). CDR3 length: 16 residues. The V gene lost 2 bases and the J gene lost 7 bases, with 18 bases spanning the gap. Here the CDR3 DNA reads TGTGCCAGTAGTATACCCTTCTCCAGGGATTTCCAGCCCCAGCATTTT. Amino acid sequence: CASSIPFSRDFQPQHF.

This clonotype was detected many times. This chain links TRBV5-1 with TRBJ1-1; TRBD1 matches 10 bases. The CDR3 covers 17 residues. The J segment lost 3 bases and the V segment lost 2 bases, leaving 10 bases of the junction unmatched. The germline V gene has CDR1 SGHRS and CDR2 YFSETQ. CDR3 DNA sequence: TGCGCCAGCAGCTTCCGGGCCCCGGGACAGGGGTACACTGAAGCTTTCTTT. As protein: CASSFRAPGQGYTEAFF. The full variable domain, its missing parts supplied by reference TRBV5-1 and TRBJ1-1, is KAGVTQTPRYLIKTRGQQVTLSCSPISGHRSVSWYQQTPGQGLQFLFEYFSETQRNKGNFPGRFSGRQFSNSRSEMNVSTLELGDSALYLCASSFRAPGQGYTEAFFGQGTRLTVV.

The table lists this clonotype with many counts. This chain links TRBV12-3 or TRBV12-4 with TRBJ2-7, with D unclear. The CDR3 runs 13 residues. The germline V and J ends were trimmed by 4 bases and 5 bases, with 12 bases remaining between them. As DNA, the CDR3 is TGTGCCAGCAGTTCGAGGAAGATCGACGAGCAGTACTTC. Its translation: CASSSRKIDEQYF.

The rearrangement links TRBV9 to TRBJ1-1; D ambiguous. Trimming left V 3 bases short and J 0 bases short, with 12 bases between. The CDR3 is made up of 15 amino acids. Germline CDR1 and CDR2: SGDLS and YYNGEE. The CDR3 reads CASSDRHNLNTEAFF. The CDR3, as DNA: TGTGCCAGCAGCGACCGACACAACTTGAACACTGAAGCTTTCTTT.

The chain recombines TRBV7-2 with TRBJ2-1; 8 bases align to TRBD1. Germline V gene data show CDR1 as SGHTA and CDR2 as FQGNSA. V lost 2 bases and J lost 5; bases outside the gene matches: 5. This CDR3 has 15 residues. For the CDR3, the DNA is TGTGCCAGCAGCTTATGGGACAGGATGAACAATGAGCAGTTCTTC. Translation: CASSLWDRMNNEQFF.

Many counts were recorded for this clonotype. The chain's CDR3 is CASSLGQNTEAFF. In DNA form, the CDR3 reads TGTGCCAGCAGTTTAGGGCAGAACACTGAAGCTTTCTTT. The chain joins TRBV27 to TRBJ1-1, with D unclear. V lost 2 bases and J lost 1, with 5 bases in between. The CDR3 totals 13 residues. The germline CDR1 and CDR2 sequences are MNHEY and SMNVEV (reference sequence).

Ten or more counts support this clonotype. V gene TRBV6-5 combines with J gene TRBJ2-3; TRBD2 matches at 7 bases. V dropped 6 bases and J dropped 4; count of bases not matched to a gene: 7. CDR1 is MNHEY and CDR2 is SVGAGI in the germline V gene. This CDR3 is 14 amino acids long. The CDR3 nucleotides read TGTGCCAGCAGCCGGCGGGGGAGGCCAGATACGCAGTATTTT. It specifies CASSRRGRPDTQYF.

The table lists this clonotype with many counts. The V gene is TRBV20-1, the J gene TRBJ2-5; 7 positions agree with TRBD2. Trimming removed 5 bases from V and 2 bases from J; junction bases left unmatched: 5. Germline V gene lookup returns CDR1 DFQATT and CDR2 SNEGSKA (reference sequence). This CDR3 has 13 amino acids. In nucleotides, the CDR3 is TGCAGTGCTTGCCGAGCGGGACAAGAGACCCAGTACTTC. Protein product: CSACRAGQETQYF.

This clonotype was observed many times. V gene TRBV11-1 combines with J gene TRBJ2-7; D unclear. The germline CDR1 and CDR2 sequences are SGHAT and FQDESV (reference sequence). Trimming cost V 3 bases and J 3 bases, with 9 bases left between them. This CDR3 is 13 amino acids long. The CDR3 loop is CASSLGQDYEQYF. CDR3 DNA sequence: TGTGCCAGCAGCTTGGGCCAGGACTACGAGCAGTACTTC.